This T cell receptor beta chain was documented in a study of blood T cells in healthy people across ages. Next came a second PCR, run for 7 to 11 cycles, which used a sample-barcoded 5' primer along with a J-beta primer mix. TCRdb re-derived calls from the 5' RACE reads in MiXCR, one entry per CDR3 protein. This table has 540,000 or so distinct CDR3 sequences, nearly 25% appearing once. Notes on the study in general: In long-lived donors, naive CD4+ cell counts and diversity exceeded those of aged donors. Naive T cell percentage showed a strong correlation with TCR beta diversity.

A remark on this clonotype: As yet, its antigen is unknown.

Per germline, CDR1 SEHNR and CDR2 FQNEAQ (reference sequence). This CDR3 contains 14 residues. V lost 6 bases to trimming and J lost 7 bases; unmatched junction nucleotides: 9. These data also formed part of another study, on T cells of mothers and their children.

This TCR was recovered from a boy under 18 in good health. The rearrangement links TRBV7-9 to TRBJ1-2; the match to TRBD1 covers 9 bases. Input material: blood. CDR3 in amino acids: CASRLGQGGRGYTF. In DNA, the CDR3 is TGTGCCAGCAGATTGGGACAGGGAGGACGTGGCTACACCTTC.